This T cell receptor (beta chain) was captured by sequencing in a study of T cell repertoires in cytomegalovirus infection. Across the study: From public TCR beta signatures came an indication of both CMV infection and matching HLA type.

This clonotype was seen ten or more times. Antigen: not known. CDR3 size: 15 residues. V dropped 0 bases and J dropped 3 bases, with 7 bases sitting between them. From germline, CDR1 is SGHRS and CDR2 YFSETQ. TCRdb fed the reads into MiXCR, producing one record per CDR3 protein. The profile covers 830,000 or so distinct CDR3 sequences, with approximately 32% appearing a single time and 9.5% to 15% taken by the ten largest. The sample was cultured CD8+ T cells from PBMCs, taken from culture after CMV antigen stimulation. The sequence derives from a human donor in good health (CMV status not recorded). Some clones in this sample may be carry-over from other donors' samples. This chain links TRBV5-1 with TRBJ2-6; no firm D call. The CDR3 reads CASSLAVGGANVLTF. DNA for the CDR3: TGCGCCAGCAGCTTGGCCGTTGGTGGGGCCAACGTCCTGACTTTC.